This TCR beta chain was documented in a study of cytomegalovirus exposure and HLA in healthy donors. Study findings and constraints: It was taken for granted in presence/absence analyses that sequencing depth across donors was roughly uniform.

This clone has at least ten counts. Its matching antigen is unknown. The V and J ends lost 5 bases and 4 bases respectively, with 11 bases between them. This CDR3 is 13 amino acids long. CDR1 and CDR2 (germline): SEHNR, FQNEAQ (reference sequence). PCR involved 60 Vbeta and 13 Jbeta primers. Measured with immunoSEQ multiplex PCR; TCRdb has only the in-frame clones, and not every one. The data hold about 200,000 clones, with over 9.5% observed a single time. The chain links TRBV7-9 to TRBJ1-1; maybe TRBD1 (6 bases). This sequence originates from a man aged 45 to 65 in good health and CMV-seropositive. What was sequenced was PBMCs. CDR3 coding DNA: TGTGCCAGCAGCCTAGGGGGGGTCACTGAAGCTTTCTTT. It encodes CASSLGGVTEAFF.